This is a list of T cell receptor beta chains from one sample in a study of post-analysis software for immune sequencing data. A single record per CDR3 protein comes from TCRdb applying MiXCR to the PCR reads. The profile shows 430,000 or so distinct CDR3 sequences, roughly 38% of them singletons. Sequenced input: blood. These receptors originate from a girl under 10 years old with multiple sclerosis. Each CDR3 is given with its conserved first and last residue. The D gene is left open where the match is weak. Size is stated for part of the rows, as once, few or many counts, or as a class when the clone is expanded.

CDR3 protein	CDR3 DNA	D gene	clone size	V gene	J gene
CSVEASGSEAYEQYF	TGCAGCGTTGAAGCTAGCGGGAGTGAAGCCTACGAGCAGTACTTC	TRBD2	NA	TRBV29-1	TRBJ2-7
CSARTGMPSYGYTF	TGCAGTGCTAGAACAGGGATGCCCTCCTATGGCTACACCTTC	NA	few	TRBV20-1	TRBJ1-2
CASSLAVTSQETQYF	TGCGCCAGCAGCTTGGCCGTCACAAGCCAAGAGACCCAGTACTTC	NA	NA	TRBV5-1	TRBJ2-5
CASSQVYLGLAMREQYF	TGTGCCAGCAGCCAAGTATATCTGGGACTAGCGATGCGCGAGCAGTACTTC	TRBD2	NA	TRBV3-1	TRBJ2-7
CASSYLTGAQPQHF	TGTGCCAGCAGTTATCTGACAGGGGCCCAGCCCCAGCATTTT	TRBD1	NA	TRBV6-6	TRBJ1-5
CASSFRDTQYF	TGTGCCAGCAGTTTTAGGGATACGCAGTATTTT	NA	many	TRBV28	TRBJ2-3
CSVEDGRSLWTQYF	TGCAGCGTTGAAGATGGGCGGTCCCTGTGGACCCAGTACTTC	NA	many	TRBV29-1	TRBJ2-5
CSARPGTGWADTQYF	TGCAGTGCTAGGCCCGGGACAGGGTGGGCAGATACGCAGTATTTT	TRBD1	NA	TRBV20-1	TRBJ2-3
CATSTRVGQETQYF	TGTGCCACCAGCACCAGGGTGGGCCAAGAGACCCAGTACTTC	NA	few	TRBV15	TRBJ2-5
CASSFQGGGTDTQYF	TGTGCCAGCAGCTTCCAGGGGGGAGGCACAGATACACAGTATTTT	NA	few	TRBV7-3	TRBJ2-3
CASSLGMGSSYNEQFF	TGCGCCAGCAGCTTGGGTATGGGATCTTCCTACAATGAGCAGTTCTTC	NA	NA	TRBV5-1	TRBJ2-1
CASSQSPTGIQETQYF	TGCGCCAGCAGCCAGAGCCCGACAGGGATTCAAGAGACCCAGTACTTC	TRBD1	NA	TRBV4-1	TRBJ2-5
CASSLTARPGQGYEQYF	TGCGCCAGCAGCCTAACAGCCCGCCCGGGACAGGGCTACGAGCAGTACTTC	TRBD1	few	TRBV4-3	TRBJ2-7
CASSGLAGGHSYNEQFF	TGCGCCAGCAGCGGACTAGCGGGGGGTCACTCCTACAATGAGCAGTTCTTC	TRBD2	NA	TRBV5-1	TRBJ2-1
CASSSRQGSSYEQYF	TGTGCCAGCAGTTCAAGACAGGGAAGCTCCTACGAGCAGTACTTC	TRBD1	few	TRBV28	TRBJ2-7
CSASEQGAEVQPQHF	TGCAGCGCGAGTGAACAGGGGGCTGAAGTTCAGCCCCAGCATTTT	TRBD1	NA	TRBV29-1	TRBJ1-5
CASRRDFYEQYF	TGTGCCAGCAGAAGGGACTTTTACGAGCAGTACTTC	NA	few	TRBV6-1	TRBJ2-7
CASSDIGGWNSPLHF	TGTGCCAGCAGTGACATCGGAGGCTGGAATTCACCCCTCCACTTT	NA	NA	TRBV6-4	TRBJ1-6
CASSQREGTDTQYF	TGCGCCAGCAGCCAACGAGAGGGAACAGATACGCAGTATTTT	NA	NA	TRBV4-3	TRBJ2-3
CASSAPQGPNGYTF	TGTGCCAGCAGCGCACCGCAGGGGCCTAATGGCTACACCTTC	NA	NA	TRBV7-9	TRBJ1-2
CASSEGPRGGLAGAYNEQFF	TGTGCCAGCAGTGAAGGGCCGAGGGGGGGACTAGCGGGAGCCTACAATGAGCAGTTCTTC	TRBD2	few	TRBV6-4	TRBJ2-1
CSVAGVAASYEQYF	TGCAGCGTCGCGGGAGTAGCGGCGTCCTACGAGCAGTACTTC	TRBD2	few	TRBV29-1	TRBJ2-7
CASSPGTGKAKNIQYF	TGTGCCAGCAGCCCCGGGACAGGGAAGGCCAAAAACATTCAGTACTTC	TRBD1	many	TRBV25-1	TRBJ2-4
CSASRCCGRGSSYNEQFF	TGCAGTGCTAGTAGGTGCTGTGGTCGGGGGAGCTCCTACAATGAGCAGTTCTTC	NA	once	TRBV20-1	TRBJ2-1
CAINGASQAQYGYTF	TGTGCCATCAATGGGGCCAGTCAGGCCCAATATGGCTACACCTTC	NA	once	TRBV28	TRBJ1-2
CASSGLAGGPDTQYF	TGTGCCAGCAGTGGGCTAGCGGGGGGGCCAGATACGCAGTATTTT	TRBD2	once	TRBV27	TRBJ2-3
CSARDLGLAGGHEQYF	TGCAGTGCTAGAGATCTGGGACTAGCGGGGGGGCACGAGCAGTACTTC	TRBD2	few	TRBV20-1	TRBJ2-7
CASSSQGRSYEQYF	TGTGCCAGCAGCTCACAGGGTCGGTCCTACGAGCAGTACTTC	NA	NA	TRBV6-2/TRBV6-3	TRBJ2-7